The clone carrying this T cell receptor beta chain was seen more than once but under ten times. Its specificity is unknown. These data belong to a study of T-cell reconstitution after alpha-beta-depleted transplantation in children. This CDR3 has 14 residues. Trimming shortened V by 0 bases and J by 4 bases, and 12 bases separated the two germline ends. The germline V gene has CDR1 DFQATT and CDR2 SNEGSKA (reference sequence). Findings and caveats of the study: Fresh T-cell production supplied most of the T-cell counts and diversity seen one year after transplant. Expanded clones from the graft, numbering several hundred, reportedly supplied alpha-beta T cells about two months after transplant. It was surviving recipient T cells and thymic progenitors that gave some patients high TCRbeta diversity at day 60.

Unique molecular identifiers were incorporated when the TCRbeta library was constructed. TCRdb reprocessed the PCR reads with MiXCR, giving one entry per CDR3 protein. Of more than 500,000 distinct CDR3 sequences listed, about an eighth are singletons. This material consisted of PBMCs, mostly from graft donor cells, taken 180 days after TCRalphabeta/CD19-depleted stem cell transplant. The chain links TRBV20-1 to TRBJ2-5; tentatively, D is TRBD2 (7 bases). This receptor was obtained from a female patient between 2 and 15 years old who had a stem cell transplant for aplastic anemia, so the T cells may come from the graft donor. The CDR3 sequence is CSARDPRGRETQYF. The CDR3 coding sequence is TGCAGTGCTAGAGACCCGCGGGGGCGAGAGACCCAGTACTTC.